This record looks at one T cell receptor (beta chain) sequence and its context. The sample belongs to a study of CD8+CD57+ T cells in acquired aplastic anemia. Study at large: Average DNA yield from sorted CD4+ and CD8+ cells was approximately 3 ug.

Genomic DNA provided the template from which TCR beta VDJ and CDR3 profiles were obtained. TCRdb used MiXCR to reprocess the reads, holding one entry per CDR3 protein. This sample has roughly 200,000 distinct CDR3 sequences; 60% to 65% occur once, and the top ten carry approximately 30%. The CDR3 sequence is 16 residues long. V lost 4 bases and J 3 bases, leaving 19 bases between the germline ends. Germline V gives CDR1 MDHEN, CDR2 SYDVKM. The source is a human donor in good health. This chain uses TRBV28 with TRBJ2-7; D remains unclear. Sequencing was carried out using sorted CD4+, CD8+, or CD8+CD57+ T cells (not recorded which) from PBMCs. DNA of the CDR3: TGTGCCAGCAGTTCCGATAGGGCTAAATGGGTCTACGAGCAGTACTTC. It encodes CASSSDRAKWVYEQYF. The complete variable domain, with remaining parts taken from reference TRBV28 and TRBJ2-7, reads DVKVTQSSRYLVKRTGEKVFLECVQDMDHENMFWYRQDPGLGLRLIYFSYDVKMKEKGDIPEGYSVSREKKERFSLILESASTNQTSMYLCASSSDRAKWVYEQYFGPGTRLTVT.